This entry features one T cell receptor beta chain sequence. The sample carries other DNA sequences with the same CDR3. V was clipped by 3 bases and J by 1 base; unmatched bases: 1. CDR3 length equals 14 residues. Germline V gene lookup returns CDR1 KGHSH and CDR2 LQKENI. These data are taken from a study of blood T cell repertoires in COVID-19. Study as a whole: Sources were T cells, B-cell-depleted T cells, or PBMCs; the material itself was cDNA or gDNA.

TCRdb's copy holds only in-frame clones and misses some; the assay was immunoSEQ multiplex PCR. Here the sample spans approximately 170,000 clones, roughly 80% being singletons. The clonotype comes from a woman between 50 and 59 years old with acute or convalescent COVID-19. The chain has TRBV18 and TRBJ1-1; the match to TRBD1 covers 8 bases. The specimen sequenced was peripheral blood. In DNA, the CDR3 is TGTGCCAGCTCACCTGACAGGGGGAACACTGAAGCTTTCTTT. It specifies CASSPDRGNTEAFF.